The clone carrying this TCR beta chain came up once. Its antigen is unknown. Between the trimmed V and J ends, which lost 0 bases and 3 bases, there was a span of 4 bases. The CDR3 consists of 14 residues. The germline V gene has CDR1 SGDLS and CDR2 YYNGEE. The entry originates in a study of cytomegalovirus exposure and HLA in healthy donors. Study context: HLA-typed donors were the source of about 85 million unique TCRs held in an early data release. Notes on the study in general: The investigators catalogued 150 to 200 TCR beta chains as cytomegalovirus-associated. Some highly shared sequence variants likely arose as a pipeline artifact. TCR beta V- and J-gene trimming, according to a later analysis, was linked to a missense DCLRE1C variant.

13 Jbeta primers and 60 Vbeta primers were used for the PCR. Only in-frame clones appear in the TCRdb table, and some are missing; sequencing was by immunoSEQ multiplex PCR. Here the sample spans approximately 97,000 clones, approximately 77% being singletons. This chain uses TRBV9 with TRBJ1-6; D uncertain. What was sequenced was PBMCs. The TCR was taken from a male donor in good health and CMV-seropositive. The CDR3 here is CASSVDSYNSPLHF. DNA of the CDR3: TGTGCCAGCAGCGTAGACAGCTATAATTCACCCCTCCACTTT.